This T cell receptor (beta chain) was identified in a study of blood T cell repertoires in COVID-19. TCRdb's table, derived via immunoSEQ multiplex PCR, lists solely in-frame clones and lacks some. The sample carries about 180,000 clones, around nine tenths recorded once. V lost 0 bases, J lost 4 bases, and 13 bases lay in between. The CDR3 totals 15 residues. CDR1 is GTSNPN and CDR2 is SVGIG in the germline V gene (reference sequence). Enrolment of Seattle patients took place during active infection, and they were followed longitudinally. Sequencing was performed on peripheral blood. The chain joins TRBV30 to TRBJ1-3, with D tentatively TRBD1 (5 bases). The sequence derives from a woman in her 70s with COVID-19, enrolled during active disease. The CDR3 here is CAWSVSGVVGNTIYF. The CDR3 DNA follows: TGTGCCTGGAGTGTTTCGGGGGTAGTGGGAAACACCATATATTTT.